Listed below are T cell receptor beta chains from one sample, sequenced in a study of blood T cell repertoires in COVID-19. Only in-frame clones appear in the TCRdb table, and some are missing; sequencing was by immunoSEQ multiplex PCR. In the table there are roughly 250,000 clones, 80% to 90% of which are singletons. Source material: peripheral blood. All receptors come from a man in his forties or fifties with acute or convalescent COVID-19. Both conserved end residues are part of each CDR3. The order of the fields is D gene, V gene, J gene, clone size, CDR3 protein, CDR3 DNA. D genes are given only for firm matches. Clone size is given for some rows only: seen once, a few or many times, or a class if the clone is expanded.

d_gene: .; v_gene: TRBV13; j_gene: TRBJ2-5; abundance: once; CDR3aa: CASSSILQETQYF; CDR3nt: TGTGCCAGCAGCTCAATCCTCCAGGAGACCCAGTACTTC
d_gene: TRBD1; v_gene: TRBV27; j_gene: TRBJ1-5; abundance: .; CDR3aa: CASSARTGVNQPQHF; CDR3nt: TGTGCCAGCAGTGCTCGGACAGGGGTCAATCAGCCCCAGCATTTT
d_gene: .; v_gene: TRBV3-1/TRBV3-2; j_gene: TRBJ2-5; abundance: .; CDR3aa: CASSQSYQETQYF; CDR3nt: TGTGCCAGCAGCCAATCCTACCAAGAGACCCAGTACTTC
d_gene: .; v_gene: TRBV25-1; j_gene: TRBJ1-2; abundance: .; CDR3aa: CASSEYTLGRSYGYTF; CDR3nt: TGTGCCAGCAGTGAATATACGTTGGGGAGGTCGTATGGCTACACCTTC
d_gene: TRBD2; v_gene: TRBV11-3; j_gene: TRBJ2-1; abundance: .; CDR3aa: CASSLNLAGGLWQFF; CDR3nt: TGTGCCAGCAGCTTAAACCTAGCGGGAGGCCTCTGGCAGTTCTTC
d_gene: .; v_gene: TRBV12-5; j_gene: TRBJ1-2; abundance: .; CDR3aa: CASASLPPGATF; CDR3nt: TGTGCTAGTGCCTCCCTCCCTCCTGGGGCCACCTTC
d_gene: TRBD1; v_gene: TRBV19; j_gene: TRBJ1-6; abundance: .; CDR3aa: CASSTGTGYNSPLHF; CDR3nt: TGTGCCAGTAGTACAGGGACAGGGTATAATTCACCCCTCCACTTT
d_gene: .; v_gene: TRBV3-1/TRBV3-2; j_gene: TRBJ2-5; abundance: .; CDR3aa: CASRRVDQETQYF; CDR3nt: TGTGCCAGCCGCAGGGTGGACCAAGAGACCCAGTACTTC
d_gene: .; v_gene: TRBV27; j_gene: TRBJ2-1; abundance: .; CDR3aa: CASSFITGPEQFF; CDR3nt: TGTGCCAGCAGTTTTATAACAGGACCTGAGCAGTTCTTC
d_gene: TRBD1; v_gene: TRBV27; j_gene: TRBJ1-2; abundance: few; CDR3aa: CASSRDREDGYTF; CDR3nt: TGTGCCAGCAGTCGGGACAGGGAGGATGGCTACACCTTC
d_gene: TRBD1; v_gene: TRBV25-1; j_gene: TRBJ1-2; abundance: .; CDR3aa: CASSIQGAGGYTF; CDR3nt: TGTGCCAGCAGTATACAGGGGGCCGGTGGCTACACCTTC
d_gene: .; v_gene: TRBV12-3/TRBV12-4; j_gene: TRBJ1-2; abundance: .; CDR3aa: CASSLRGGYTF; CDR3nt: TGTGCCAGCAGTTTACGGGGTGGCTACACCTTC
d_gene: TRBD1; v_gene: TRBV19; j_gene: TRBJ1-5; abundance: .; CDR3aa: CASSYDRARGNQPQHF; CDR3nt: TGTGCCAGTAGTTATGACAGGGCTAGGGGCAATCAGCCCCAGCATTTT
d_gene: TRBD1; v_gene: TRBV23-1; j_gene: TRBJ2-2; abundance: .; CDR3aa: CASSRRWMTGRTGELFF; CDR3nt: TGCGCCAGCAGCCGCAGATGGATGACAGGGCGTACCGGGGAGCTGTTTTTT